This TCR beta chain was recorded in a study of blood T cell repertoires in COVID-19. On the study more broadly: Whether acute or convalescent, the COVID-19 samples came from the United States, Italy and Spain.

V was clipped by 3 bases and J by 1 base; unmatched bases: 2. Germline V lookup: CDR1 KGHSH, CDR2 LQKENI. The CDR3 length is 16 residues. Participants were aged about 18 to 89 years, lived in 24 US areas, and enrolled virtually. Clinical histories supplied by participants themselves formed the basis of cohort assignment. How the authors handled the data: Amplifying reference gene primers gave estimates of nucleated cell counts. The method was immunoSEQ multiplex PCR; TCRdb's version includes in-frame clones alone and lacks a portion of them. For V, J and clone size, that table is used; D and trimming come from the DNA. The repertoire holds 340,000 or so clones, with about 86% as singletons.

The TCR was taken from a woman between 35 and 50 years old with acute COVID-19. The chain employs TRBV18 and TRBJ2-3, with TRBD2 identical over 12 bases. Sequenced: PBMCs or T cells enriched from blood (not recorded which). As DNA, the CDR3 is TGTGCCAGCTCACCCCGACTAGCGGGGGGCACAGATACGCAGTATTTT. Its protein is CASSPRLAGGTDTQYF.